Following are 25 T cell receptor beta chains from one sample sequenced in a study of CD8 T cells in Susac syndrome. Roughly 0.5 to 1 ug RNA was reverse transcribed with random hexamers. TCRdb analysed the immunoSEQ multiplex PCR reads with MiXCR anew, one entry per CDR3 protein. The sample holds around 150,000 distinct CDR3 sequences, approximately 95% seen once. The specimen sequenced was CD4+ T cells from PBMCs. The receptor source for this set is a human donor with multiple sclerosis.

This clonotype appeared a single time. The chain combines TRBV3-1 with TRBJ1-6; D is unresolved. Trimming cost V 1 base and J 7 bases, with 8 bases left between them. This CDR3 has 14 residues. Looked up from germline, CDR1 is LGHDT and CDR2 is YNNKEL (reference sequence). CDR3 in amino acids: CASSQGLRNSPLHF. DNA for the CDR3: TGTGCCAGCAGCCAAGGATTAAGGAATTCACCCCTCCACTTT.

V gene TRBV5-1 combines with J gene TRBJ2-7; TRBD1 matches 10 bases. The length of the CDR3 is 15 residues. Trimming at V came to 4 bases and at J to 6 bases, leaving 10 bases not matched to a gene. CDR1 and CDR2 (germline): SGHRS, YFSETQ. The DNA for the CDR3 is TGCGCCAGCAGCGGCCGGCCGGGACAGGGGAGCGAGCAGTACTTC. It is translated as CASSGRPGQGSEQYF.

This clonotype was seen a single time. This chain links TRBV19 with TRBJ2-2, with 12 bases aligning to TRBD2. The length of the CDR3 is 17 residues. Trimming at V came to 1 base and at J to 4 bases, leaving 4 bases not matched to a gene. In germline, CDR1 is LNHDA, CDR2 SQIVND (reference sequence). As DNA, the CDR3 is TGTGCCAGTAGTATAGGTTTACTAGCGGGAGGCACCGGGGAGCTGTTTTTT. It codes for CASSIGLLAGGTGELFF.

The genes are TRBV3-1 and TRBJ2-7; TRBD2 is a possible D gene (8 bases). Trimming pared 5 bases from V and 2 bases from J, leaving 16 bases between. The CDR3 has 15 amino acids. CDR1 is LGHDT and CDR2 is YNNKEL in the germline V gene (reference sequence). CDR3 region: CASSSREGAPYEQYF. The CDR3 nucleotides read TGTGCCAGCAGCTCCCGGGAGGGGGCCCCCTACGAGCAGTACTTC.

The chain is built from TRBV12-3 or TRBV12-4 and TRBJ2-1; 10 bases map to TRBD1. This CDR3 comprises 15 residues. Losses at the gene ends were 3 bases for V and 6 bases for J; bases not matched to a gene: 5. The chain's CDR3 is CASSLGTGASNEQFF. The CDR3 DNA follows: TGTGCCAGCAGTTTGGGGACAGGGGCAAGCAATGAGCAGTTCTTC.

The V and J genes are TRBV24-1 and TRBJ2-2; a weak D match, TRBD1 (6 bases). The V gene's germline CDR1 is KGHDR and CDR2 SFDVKD. CDR3 length: 16 residues. V gave up 0 bases and J gave up 6 bases, with 13 bases separating them. The CDR3 loop reads CATSDLVQGRPGELFF. CDR3 DNA sequence: TGTGCCACCAGTGATTTGGTCCAGGGGAGACCCGGGGAGCTGTTTTTT.

V usage is TRBV19 and J usage is TRBJ2-3; the D gene is possibly TRBD2 (6 bases). The ends were cut back, 4 bases at V and 6 bases at J, with 11 bases in the middle. Germline loops: CDR1 LNHDA, CDR2 SQIVND (reference sequence). The CDR3 is 13 residues long. The CDR3 DNA sequence: TGTGCCAGTAGTACGGGACTCCAGGATACGCAGTATTTT. This codes for CASSTGLQDTQYF.

The chain employs TRBV6-6 and TRBJ2-7; TRBD2 agrees at 10 bases. Unmatched junction bases numbered 2, after V lost 2 bases and J lost 4 bases. CDR1 is MNHNY and CDR2 is SVGAGI in the germline V gene (reference sequence). The CDR3 length is 14 residues. CDR3: CASSYKREGYEQYF. The CDR3 DNA follows: TGTGCCAGCAGTTACAAGCGGGAGGGGTACGAGCAGTACTTC.

The CDR3 DNA sequence: TGCAGCGTTTCGGACAGTTCTGGGGCCAACGTCCTGACTTTC. Translating gives CSVSDSSGANVLTF. The chain employs TRBV29-1 and TRBJ2-6; possible D gene TRBD1, 6 bases. The CDR3 sequence is 14 residues long. With 5 bases removed from V and 1 base from J, the gap between germline ends came to 9 bases. CDR1 is SQVTM and CDR2 is ANQGSEA in the germline V gene. Together with reference TRBV29-1 and TRBJ2-6, the CDR3 gives the full variable domain: SAVISQKPSRDICQRGTSLTIQCQVDSQVTMMFWYRQQPGQSLTLIATANQGSEATYESGFVIDKFPISRPNLTFSTLTVSNMSPEDSSIYLCSVSDSSGANVLTFGAGSRLTVL.

This clonotype was found once. The V and J genes are TRBV27 and TRBJ2-5; 7 nucleotides align to TRBD1. V was pared by 6 bases and J by 8 bases, with 9 bases of the junction left unmatched. Germline values: CDR1 MNHEY, CDR2 SMNVEV (reference sequence). The length of the CDR3 is 13 residues. The CDR3 spells CASRRTGVGTQYF. Written as DNA, the CDR3 is TGTGCCAGCAGGCGGACAGGTGTGGGTACCCAGTACTTC.

The J gene is TRBJ1-2, the V gene TRBV19, with 8 nucleotides matching TRBD1. The CDR3 extends over 13 amino acids. V was pared by 6 bases and J by 6 bases, with 6 bases of the junction left unmatched. The germline V gene encodes CDR1 LNHDA and CDR2 SQIVND (reference sequence). CDR3: CASRSPTGDGYTF. CDR3 nucleotides: TGTGCCAGTAGGAGTCCGACAGGGGATGGCTACACCTTC.

CDR3 sequence reads: CASSVTGGGRLYF. The CDR3 coding sequence is TGTGCCAGCAGTGTGACAGGGGGTGGCCGTCTGTATTTT. This chain links TRBV2 with TRBJ2-3; TRBD1 agrees at 9 bases. Germline V lookup: CDR1 SNHLY, CDR2 FYNNEI. The CDR3 totals 13 residues. The trim removed 4 bases at V and 14 bases at J, leaving 10 bases unmatched. The entire variable domain, with the rest obtained from reference TRBV2 and TRBJ2-3, is as follows: EPEVTQTPSHQVTQMGQEVILRCVPISNHLYFYWYRQILGQKVEFLVSFYNNEISEKSEIFDDQFSVERPDGSNFTLKIRSTKLEDSAMYFCASSVTGGGRLYFGPGTRLTVL.

The genes are TRBV19 and TRBJ2-3; D not certain. This CDR3 region has 15 residues. Between the trimmed V and J ends, which lost 0 bases and 5 bases, there was a span of 12 bases. Germline CDR1 LNHDA, CDR2 SQIVND (reference sequence). CDR3 DNA: TGTGCCAGTAGTATAGATCCTGCCACCATAGATACGCAGTATTTT. Encoded protein: CASSIDPATIDTQYF.

DNA of the CDR3: TGTGCCAGCAGCCAAGAAGGTGGACTTCCCTACAATGAGCAGTTCTTC. Amino acids: CASSQEGGLPYNEQFF. This chain links TRBV14 with TRBJ2-1; possibly TRBD2 for D (5 bases). From germline, CDR1 is SGHDN and CDR2 FVKESK. V lost 0 bases, J lost 2 bases, and 11 bases lay in between. This CDR3 contains 16 residues.

V and J are TRBV9 and TRBJ2-7; unclear D gene. The CDR3 loop spans 14 amino acids. The germline V gene has CDR1 SGDLS and CDR2 YYNGEE. V gave up 4 bases and J gave up 5 bases, with 16 bases separating them. CDR3 bases: TGTGCCAGCAGCCGTTCCGGCGGTGGCGACGAGCAGTACTTC. Translating it yields CASSRSGGGDEQYF.

This clonotype showed up just once. The chain couples TRBV12-2 to TRBJ2-3; the D call TRBD1 from the table was never checked on the DNA. TRBV12-2 is designated a pseudogene. The CDR3 totals 12 residues. CDR3: CASNRVADTQYF. The CDR3 DNA reads TGTGCAAGTAACAGGGTAGCAGATACGCAGTATTTT.

V is TRBV23-1 and J is TRBJ2-7, with a possible D match to TRBD2 (6 bases). TRBV23-1 is an ORF, with its function uncertain. V was shortened by 2 bases and J by 0 bases, with 8 bases between the two germline ends. The CDR3 has 14 amino acids. DNA of the CDR3: TGCGCCAGCAGTCAAGGGACTCCCTCCTACGAGCAGTACTTC. It yields the protein CASSQGTPSYEQYF.

This rearrangement joins TRBV6-5 to TRBJ2-1, with 15 bases that match TRBD2. V shed 0 bases and J 4 bases; nucleotides not matched to a gene: 7. CDR1 is MNHEY and CDR2 is SVGAGI in the germline V gene. The CDR3 is made up of 19 amino acids. CDR3 nucleotides: TGTGCCAGCAGTTACTCGGGGACTAGCGGGGGGTATCTATACAATGAGCAGTTCTTC. Translating it yields CASSYSGTSGGYLYNEQFF.

This rearrangement joins TRBV30 to TRBJ2-7; weak D call: TRBD2 (6 bases). The CDR3 contains 14 residues. Trimming cost V 4 bases and J 0 bases, with 13 bases left between them. Germline assignment: CDR1 GTSNPN and CDR2 SVGIG (reference sequence). CDR3 bases: TGTGCCTGGACTGGGGACTCTAGCTCCTACGAGCAGTACTTC. Its protein is CAWTGDSSSYEQYF.

The chain employs TRBV29-1 and TRBJ2-3; D is tentatively TRBD1 or TRBD2 (5 bases each). The CDR3 runs 14 residues. V was shortened by 4 bases and J by 0 bases, with 11 bases between the two germline ends. CDR1 and CDR2 from the germline V gene are SQVTM and ANQGSEA. The CDR3 bases are TGCAGCGTTGTCGGCAGGGAGAGCACAGATACGCAGTATTTT. Protein product: CSVVGRESTDTQYF.

This clonotype appeared once. The chain carries TRBV2 and TRBJ1-5; D unresolved. Trimming removed 6 bases from V and 2 bases from J, with 11 bases in between. In germline, CDR1 is SNHLY, CDR2 FYNNEI. The CDR3 extends over 14 amino acids. In DNA, the CDR3 is TGTGCCAGCAGGGGAGGGTGGGGCAATCAGCCCCAGCATTTT. This gives the protein CASRGGWGNQPQHF. Full variable domain (rest looked up from reference TRBV2 and TRBJ1-5): EPEVTQTPSHQVTQMGQEVILRCVPISNHLYFYWYRQILGQKVEFLVSFYNNEISEKSEIFDDQFSVERPDGSNFTLKIRSTKLEDSAMYFCASRGGWGNQPQHFGDGTRLSIL.

The chain carries TRBV7-3 and TRBJ2-6, with a possible D match to TRBD2 (6 bases). V shed 5 bases and J shed 0 bases, with 20 bases lying between them. CDR1 and CDR2 (germline): SGHTA, FQGTGA. The CDR3 totals 19 residues. The CDR3 sequence: CASSIERAGLPSGANVLTF. In nucleotides, the CDR3 is TGTGCCAGCAGCATAGAGCGGGCAGGGCTGCCCTCTGGGGCCAACGTCCTGACTTTC.

V is TRBV11-2 and J is TRBJ2-7, with D unresolved. CDR1 is SGHAT and CDR2 is FQNNGV in the germline V gene. V lost 4 bases, J lost 0 bases, and 28 bases lay in between. The CDR3 contains 20 residues. As DNA, the CDR3 is TGTGCCAGCAGCTCAGGAACGGCGACCCGCCTTCCCCTCCGCTCCTACGAGCAGTACTTC. Translation: CASSSGTATRLPLRSYEQYF.

This chain joins TRBV25-1 and TRBJ1-4; 9 bases fit TRBD1. V shed 2 bases and J 4 bases; nucleotides not matched to a gene: 5. CDR1 and CDR2 from the germline V gene are MGHDK and SYGVNS. This CDR3 is built from 16 residues. CDR3 loop: CASSEIPGQGNEKLFF. The CDR3 nucleotides read TGTGCCAGCAGTGAAATCCCGGGACAGGGTAATGAAAAACTGTTTTTT.

The rearrangement uses TRBV12-3 or TRBV12-4 and TRBJ1-4; D is undetermined. The CDR3 sequence is 13 residues long. V was clipped by 3 bases and J by 8 bases, with 10 bases between them. DNA for the CDR3: TGTGCCAGCAGTTTGACGAACTTGGAAAAACTGTTTTTT. Encoded protein: CASSLTNLEKLFF.